This T cell receptor (beta chain) was captured in a study of blood T cell repertoires in COVID-19. Background on the study: Both acute and convalescent COVID-19 samples were obtained from the United States, Italy and Spain. Nucleic acid was either cDNA or gDNA, and it came from T cells, B-cell-depleted T cells, or PBMCs.

Losses at the gene ends were 4 bases for V and 1 base for J; bases not matched to a gene: 2. The CDR3 runs 13 residues. In germline, CDR1 is SGHRS, CDR2 YFSETQ. Per the authors' pipeline: Estimation of nucleated cell counts relied on the amplification of reference gene primers. Sequencing used immunoSEQ multiplex PCR; TCRdb keeps in-frame clones, though not all of them. D and trimming were read from the DNA, whereas the V and J calls and clone size are those reported in that table. The sample shows 200,000 to 300,000 clones, roughly four fifths of them seen only once. Sequencing was performed on peripheral blood. The rearrangement joins TRBV5-1 to TRBJ2-7; 7 bases line up with TRBD1. The receptor was derived from a man aged 45-60 years with acute or convalescent COVID-19. DNA for the CDR3: TGCGCCAGCAGCCCGGGACAGTCCTACGAGCAGTACTTC. This gives the protein CASSPGQSYEQYF.